One and the same sample provided the 10 T cell receptor beta chains below, sequenced in a study of blood T cell repertoires in COVID-19. Sequencing used immunoSEQ multiplex PCR; TCRdb keeps in-frame clones, though not all of them. The sample includes approximately 130,000 clones, about 80% seen only once; the top ten take 10% to 11%. The specimen was peripheral blood. Receptors were obtained from a human donor in a cohort sampled during active COVID-19.

This rearrangement joins TRBV11-2 to TRBJ2-1; 13 bases agree with TRBD2. CDR1 and CDR2 from the germline V gene are SGHAT and FQNNGV. V shed 4 bases and J 3 bases; nucleotides not matched to a gene: 3. The CDR3 sequence is 16 residues long. The DNA for the CDR3 is TGTGCCAGCAGCTGGACTAGCGGGGGTTTCTACAATGAGCAGTTCTTC. It is translated as CASSWTSGGFYNEQFF.

This chain uses TRBV5-1 with TRBJ2-7; no firm D call. The V gene's germline CDR1 is SGHRS and CDR2 YFSETQ. Trimming removed 0 bases from V and 3 bases from J, with 16 bases in between. CDR3 length equals 16 residues. The CDR3 bases are TGCGCCAGCAGCTTGGATATGACAAACCCCCACTACGAGCAGTACTTC. It yields the protein CASSLDMTNPHYEQYF.

CDR3 sequence (DNA): TGCGCCAGCAGCCAAGAAGACAGGGGCGGGGAGACCCAGTACTTC. Amino acid sequence: CASSQEDRGGETQYF. V is TRBV4-1 and J is TRBJ2-5; 8 nucleotides agree with TRBD1. The CDR3 has 15 amino acids. Germline CDR1 and CDR2: MGHRA and YSYEKL. The V gene end was trimmed by 0 bases and the J gene end by 5 bases; junction bases not matched to a gene: 5.

V gene TRBV15 combines with J gene TRBJ1-2; D is perhaps TRBD1 (5 bases). The V and J ends lost 0 bases and 4 bases respectively, with 15 bases between them. Germline values: CDR1 LNHNV, CDR2 YYDKDF (reference sequence). The CDR3 is made up of 16 amino acids. The CDR3 reads CATSRDWGETSYGYTF. DNA of the CDR3: TGTGCCACCAGCAGAGATTGGGGGGAAACGTCCTATGGCTACACCTTC.

V gene TRBV4-1 combines with J gene TRBJ1-6; no clear D gene. The CDR3 totals 14 residues. CDR1 is MGHRA and CDR2 is YSYEKL in the germline V gene. Deletions cut 4 bases from V and 8 bases from J, with 12 bases between. The CDR3 nucleotides are TGCGCCAGCAGCCGTAACCCCACGGATTCACCCCTCCACTTT. It translates to CASSRNPTDSPLHF.

A few counts support this clone. The chain is built from TRBV5-4 and TRBJ2-3, with D perhaps TRBD2 (7 bases). Deletions cut 1 base from V and 5 bases from J, with 11 bases between. This CDR3 region has 14 residues. Germline V CDR1 and CDR2: SGHNT, YYREEE (reference sequence). The CDR3 reads CASSLTGRGDTQYF. The CDR3 coding sequence is TGTGCCAGCAGCTTGACAGGGAGGGGAGATACGCAGTATTTT.

CDR3 amino acids: CASRNGPGTNEKLFF. Written as DNA, the CDR3 is TGTGCCAGCAGGAACGGCCCGGGGACTAATGAAAAACTGTTTTTT. This chain uses TRBV2 with TRBJ1-4, with D hard to call. Germline assignment: CDR1 SNHLY and CDR2 FYNNEI. This CDR3 region has 15 residues. V lost 6 bases and J 2 bases, leaving 13 bases between the germline ends.

The chain links TRBV20-1 to TRBJ2-1, with D unclear. The CDR3 length is 11 residues. The V gene's germline CDR1 is DFQATT and CDR2 SNEGSKA (reference sequence). Trimming removed 1 base from V and 7 bases from J, with 5 bases in between. The CDR3 sequence: CSARGPNEQFF. CDR3 sequence (DNA): TGCAGTGCTAGAGGGCCGAATGAGCAGTTCTTC.

The chain has TRBV7-8 and TRBJ2-3; 16 bases line up with TRBD2. The germline CDR1 and CDR2 sequences are SGHVS and FQNEAQ. With 5 bases clipped from V and 0 bases from J, the junction kept 5 bases outside the gene matches. The CDR3 covers 18 residues. The CDR3 nucleotides read TGTGCCAGCAGCCGCGGGACTAGCGGGGGGGTCAGCACAGATACGCAGTATTTT. Translation: CASSRGTSGGVSTDTQYF.

The rearrangement joins TRBV11-3 to TRBJ2-1, with 7 bases matching TRBD2. Per the germline V gene, CDR1 is SGHNT and CDR2 is YENEEA. After removal of 5 bases from V and 5 bases from J, the junction contained 6 bases not matched to a gene. CDR3 size: 14 residues. The CDR3: CASSPGTNHNEQFF. In DNA, the CDR3 is TGTGCCAGCAGCCCCGGGACTAACCACAATGAGCAGTTCTTC.